This T cell receptor beta chain came from a study of technical replicates of blood from a handful of donors. The assay was immunoSEQ multiplex PCR, and TCRdb's table has in-frame clones only and misses some. This sample carries more than 80,000 clones, approximately 97% of them seen once, and the ten largest clones take approximately 0.32%. This CDR3 contains 15 residues. Trimming removed 3 bases from V and 9 bases from J; junction bases left unmatched: 9. The germline CDR1 and CDR2 sequences are SGDLS and YYNGEE. The chain combines TRBV9 with TRBJ2-4; 10 nucleotides align to TRBD1. Sequencing input: T cells isolated from PBMCs. This clonotype was sampled from a human donor in good health. The CDR3 bases are TGTGCCAGCAGCGAGGGGACAGGGGCTGGCGTCATTCAGTACTTC. Protein: CASSEGTGAGVIQYF.